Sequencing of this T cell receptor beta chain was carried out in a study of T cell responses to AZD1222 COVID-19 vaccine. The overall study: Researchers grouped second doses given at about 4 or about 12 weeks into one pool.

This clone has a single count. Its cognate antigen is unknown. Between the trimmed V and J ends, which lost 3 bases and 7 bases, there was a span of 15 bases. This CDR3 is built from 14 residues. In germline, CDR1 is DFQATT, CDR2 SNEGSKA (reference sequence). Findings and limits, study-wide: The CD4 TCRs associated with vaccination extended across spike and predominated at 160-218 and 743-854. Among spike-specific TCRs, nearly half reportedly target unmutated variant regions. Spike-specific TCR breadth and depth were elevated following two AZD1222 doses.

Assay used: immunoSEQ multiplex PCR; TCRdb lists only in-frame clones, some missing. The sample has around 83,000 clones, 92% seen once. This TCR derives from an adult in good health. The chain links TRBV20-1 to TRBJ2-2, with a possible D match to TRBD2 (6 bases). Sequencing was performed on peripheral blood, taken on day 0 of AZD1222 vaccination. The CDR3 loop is CSASRLASGGELFF. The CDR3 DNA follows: TGCAGTGCTAGTCGGCTAGCGTCCGGCGGGGAGCTGTTTTTT.